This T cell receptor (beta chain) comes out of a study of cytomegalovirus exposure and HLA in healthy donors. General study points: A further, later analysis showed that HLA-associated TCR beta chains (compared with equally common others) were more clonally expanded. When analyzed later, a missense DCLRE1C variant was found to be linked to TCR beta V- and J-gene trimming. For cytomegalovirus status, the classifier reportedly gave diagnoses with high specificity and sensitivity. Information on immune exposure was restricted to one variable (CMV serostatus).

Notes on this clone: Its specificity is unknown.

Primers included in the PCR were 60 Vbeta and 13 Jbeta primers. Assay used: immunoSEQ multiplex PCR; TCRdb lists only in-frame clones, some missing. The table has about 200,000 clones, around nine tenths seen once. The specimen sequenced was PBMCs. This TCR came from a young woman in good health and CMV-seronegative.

The CDR3 nucleotides read TGTGCCAGCAGCGCGACTAGCGGGGGGACCTACGAGCAGTACTTC. Translation: CASSATSGGTYEQYF. The V call is TRBV9, the J call TRBJ2-7; 13 bases map to TRBD2. The V and J ends lost 3 bases and 2 bases, in that order; junction bases with no gene match: 2. From germline, CDR1 is SGDLS and CDR2 YYNGEE. The CDR3 loop spans 15 amino acids.